This TCR beta chain stems from a study of blood T cell repertoires in COVID-19. Study overall: The cDNA or gDNA used as material had been derived from T cells, B-cell-depleted T cells, or PBMCs.

Looked up from germline, CDR1 is MNHNY and CDR2 is SVGAGI (reference sequence). The CDR3 length is 13 residues. The V and J ends lost 6 bases and 5 bases, in that order; junction bases with no gene match: 6. Authors' processing steps: Researchers report that nucleated cell counts were estimated from reference gene primer amplification. Data came from immunoSEQ multiplex PCR; TCRdb stores just in-frame clones and leaves some out. That table gives V, J and clone size, and the DNA gave D and trimming. The table records under 300,000 clones, approximately 78% of them present only once. This chain links TRBV6-6 with TRBJ1-1; 7 positions agree with TRBD1. Source material: peripheral blood. This TCR was recovered from a woman aged 60-70 years with active or convalescent COVID-19. The CDR3, as DNA: TGTGCCAGCAGAATGGCAGGGGGGACTGAAGCTTTCTTT. Translating gives CASRMAGGTEAFF.